This T cell receptor (beta chain) stems from a study of CD8+ T cells in alopecia areata. Study summary: For treated patients, severity scores reflected the percentage of scalp area affected. General study points: In scalp and blood during tofacitinib, many expanded lesional clones persisted. Normal scalp showed lower clonality than lesional scalp, especially alopecia totalis/universalis.

CDR3 length equals 17 residues. V dropped 3 bases and J dropped 6; count of bases not matched to a gene: 12. Germline V gene lookup returns CDR1 SGDLS and CDR2 YYNGEE. A remark on this clone: Its antigen remains unidentified.

Regarding treatment: oral pan-JAK inhibitor, 5-10 mg twice daily. Extracted RNA was reverse transcribed, and the resulting cDNA served as sequencing template. Profiled with immunoSEQ multiplex PCR; TCRdb holds only in-frame clones, not every one. The sample shows about 190,000 clones, about 65% of them seen only once. This chain uses TRBV9 with TRBJ2-1; 10 bases agree with TRBD1. The source was CD4+ T cells sorted from blood, collected around week 49, from a patient treated with tofacitinib. This sequence was found in a human donor with alopecia areata. The CDR3 spells CASSEGLRDRGTNEQFF. CDR3 in DNA: TGTGCCAGCAGCGAGGGCCTCCGGGACAGGGGTACCAATGAGCAGTTCTTC.